Listed here is a single TCR beta chain. Its target is unknown. 13 Jbeta primers and 60 Vbeta primers were used for the PCR. Here immunoSEQ multiplex PCR was the method, and the copy in TCRdb shows in-frame clones only, minus some. The listing records about 72,000 clones. The sample comes from a study of cytomegalovirus exposure and HLA in healthy donors. Study-wide background: A prior study identified 110 million or so unique TCR beta sequences from 150 million to 200 million T cells.

The CDR3 spans 15 residues. The J segment lost 0 bases and the V segment lost 3 bases, leaving 2 bases of the junction unmatched. Germline V gives CDR1 LGHNA, CDR2 YSLEER. Study results and caveats: Most TCR beta V segments were productive about 90% or about 30% of the time in an earlier analysis. For most subjects, TCR beta sequences were reported to predict HLA-A and HLA-B alleles with accuracy. As was reported, the classifier diagnosed cytomegalovirus status with high specificity and sensitivity.

The sequenced material came from PBMCs. The V and J genes are TRBV4-3 and TRBJ1-1; 9 positions match TRBD1. This TCR was sampled from a woman in her thirties or forties in good health and CMV-seropositive. In DNA form, the CDR3 reads TGCGCCAGCAGCCAGGACAGGGGCCTGAACACTGAAGCTTTCTTT. It codes for CASSQDRGLNTEAFF.